This entry is about one T cell receptor beta chain. V dropped 8 bases and J dropped 0 bases, with 10 bases sitting between them. The CDR3 covers 14 residues. CDR1 and CDR2 (germline): ENHRY, SYGVKD. Clones were sequenced by immunoSEQ multiplex PCR, and TCRdb holds only the in-frame ones, with some missing. The sample lists some 30,000 clones, 65% to 70% seen once, with roughly 1.6% in the top ten. The data belong to a study of STAT5B mutations in CD4+ large granular lymphocyte leukemia. Sequenced material: CD4+ T cells from blood buffy coats. The V call is TRBV10-3, the J call TRBJ1-4; no firm D call. The receptor was derived from a human donor in good health. The CDR3 coding sequence is TGTGCCATCGGCACCGGGTCAACTAATGAAAAACTGTTTTTT. Amino acids: CAIGTGSTNEKLFF.